The clone carrying this TCR beta chain showed up just a few times. The sample comes from a study of beta chain features in type 1 diabetes. Germline lookup yields CDR1 KGHSH and CDR2 LQKENI. The ends were cut back, 3 bases at V and 4 bases at J, with 15 bases in the middle. This CDR3 spans 15 amino acids. Expressed TCRB transcripts were sequenced after all isolated RNA was converted to cDNA. The protocol was immunoSEQ multiplex PCR, while the TCRdb copy is restricted to in-frame clones and leaves out a portion. Altogether 860,000 or so clones are present, about 17% being singletons, with the ten largest covering around 0.02%.

The sequence derives from a woman aged 18-29 years in good health. Sequenced sample: naive CD4+ T cells from blood. The chain uses TRBV18 and TRBJ1-2; tentative D call: TRBD1 (6 bases). The CDR3, as DNA: TGTGCCAGCTCACCGCAGGACAGCTCCAGCTATGGCTACACCTTC. Encoded protein: CASSPQDSSSYGYTF.